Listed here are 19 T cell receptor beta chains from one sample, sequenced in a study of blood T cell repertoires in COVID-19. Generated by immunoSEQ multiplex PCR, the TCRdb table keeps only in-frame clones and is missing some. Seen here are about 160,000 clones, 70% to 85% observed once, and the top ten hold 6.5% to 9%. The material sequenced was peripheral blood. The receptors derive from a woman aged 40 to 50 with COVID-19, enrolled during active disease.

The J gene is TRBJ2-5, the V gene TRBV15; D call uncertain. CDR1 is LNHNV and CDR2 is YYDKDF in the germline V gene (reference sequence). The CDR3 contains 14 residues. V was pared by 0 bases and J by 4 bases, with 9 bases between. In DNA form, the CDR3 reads TGTGCCACCAGCAGAGAGAGTGCTGTAGAGACCCAGTACTTC. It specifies CATSRESAVETQYF.

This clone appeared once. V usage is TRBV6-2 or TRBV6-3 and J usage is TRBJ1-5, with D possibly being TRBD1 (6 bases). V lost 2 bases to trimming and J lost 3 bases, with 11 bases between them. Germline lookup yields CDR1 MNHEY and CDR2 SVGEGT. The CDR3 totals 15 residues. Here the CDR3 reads CASSYPQGTNQPQHF. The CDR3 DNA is TGTGCCAGCAGTTACCCCCAGGGGACCAATCAGCCCCAGCATTTT.

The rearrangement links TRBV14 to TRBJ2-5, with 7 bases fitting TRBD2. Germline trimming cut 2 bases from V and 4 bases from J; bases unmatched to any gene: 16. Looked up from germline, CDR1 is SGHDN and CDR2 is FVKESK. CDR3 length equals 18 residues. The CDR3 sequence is CASSQYLLARPQGETQYF. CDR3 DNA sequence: TGTGCCAGCAGCCAATATCTACTAGCGCGACCTCAGGGAGAGACCCAGTACTTC. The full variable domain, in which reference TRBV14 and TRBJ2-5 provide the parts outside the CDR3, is EAGVTQFPSHSVIEKGQTVTLRCDPISGHDNLYWYRRVMGKEIKFLLHFVKESKQDESGMPNNRFLAERTGGTYSTLKVQPAELEDSGVYFCASSQYLLARPQGETQYFGPGTRLLVL.

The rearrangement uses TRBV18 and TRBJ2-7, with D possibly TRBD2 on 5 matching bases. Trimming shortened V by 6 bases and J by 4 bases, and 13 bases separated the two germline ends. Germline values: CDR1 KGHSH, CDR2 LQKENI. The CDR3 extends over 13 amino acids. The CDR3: CASSLTTGYEQYF. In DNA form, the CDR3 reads TGTGCCAGCTCCCTAACCACGGGGTACGAGCAGTACTTC.

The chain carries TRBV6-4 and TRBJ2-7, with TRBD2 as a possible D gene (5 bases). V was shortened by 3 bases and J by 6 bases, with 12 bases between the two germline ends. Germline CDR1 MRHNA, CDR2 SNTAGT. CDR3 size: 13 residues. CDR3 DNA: TGTGCCAGCAGTGAGTCGGGGTCTGCCGAGCAGTACTTC. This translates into CASSESGSAEQYF.

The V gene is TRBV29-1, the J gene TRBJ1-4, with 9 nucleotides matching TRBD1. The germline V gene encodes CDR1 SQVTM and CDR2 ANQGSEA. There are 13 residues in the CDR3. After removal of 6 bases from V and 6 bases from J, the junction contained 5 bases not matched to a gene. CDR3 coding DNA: TGCAGCGTGCCGGGACAGGGTCATGAAAAACTGTTTTTT. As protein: CSVPGQGHEKLFF.

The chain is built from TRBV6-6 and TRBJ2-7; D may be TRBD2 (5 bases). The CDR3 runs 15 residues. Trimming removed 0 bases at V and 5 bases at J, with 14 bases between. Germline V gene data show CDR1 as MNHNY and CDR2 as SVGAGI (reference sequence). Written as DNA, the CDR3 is TGTGCCAGCAGTTACTCCGGGGTAACCACGGACGAGCAGTACTTC. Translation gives CASSYSGVTTDEQYF.

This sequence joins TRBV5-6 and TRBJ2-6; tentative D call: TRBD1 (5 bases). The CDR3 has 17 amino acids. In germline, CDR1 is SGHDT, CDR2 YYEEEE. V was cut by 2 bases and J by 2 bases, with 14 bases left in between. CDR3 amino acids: CASSLGATSPGANVLTF. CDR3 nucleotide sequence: TGTGCCAGCAGCTTAGGGGCGACCTCACCTGGGGCCAACGTCCTGACTTTC.

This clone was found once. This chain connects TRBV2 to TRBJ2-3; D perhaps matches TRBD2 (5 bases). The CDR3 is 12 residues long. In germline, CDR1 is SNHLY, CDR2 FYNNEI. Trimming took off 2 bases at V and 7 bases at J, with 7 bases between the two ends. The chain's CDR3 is CASSESGNTQYF. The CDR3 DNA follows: TGTGCCAGCAGTGAATCGGGGAATACGCAGTATTTT.

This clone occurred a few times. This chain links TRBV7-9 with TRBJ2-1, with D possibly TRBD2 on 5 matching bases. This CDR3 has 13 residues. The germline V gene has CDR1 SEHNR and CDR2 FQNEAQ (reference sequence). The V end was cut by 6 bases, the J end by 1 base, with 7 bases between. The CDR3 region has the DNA TGTGCCAGCAGTACGGGGTCCTACAATGAGCAGTTCTTC. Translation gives CASSTGSYNEQFF.

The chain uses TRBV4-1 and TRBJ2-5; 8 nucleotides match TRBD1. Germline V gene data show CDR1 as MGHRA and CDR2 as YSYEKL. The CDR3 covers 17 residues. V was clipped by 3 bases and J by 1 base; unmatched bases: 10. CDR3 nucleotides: TGCGCCAGCAGCCAGAACCCGGGACAGGTAGTCCAAGAGACCCAGTACTTC. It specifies CASSQNPGQVVQETQYF.

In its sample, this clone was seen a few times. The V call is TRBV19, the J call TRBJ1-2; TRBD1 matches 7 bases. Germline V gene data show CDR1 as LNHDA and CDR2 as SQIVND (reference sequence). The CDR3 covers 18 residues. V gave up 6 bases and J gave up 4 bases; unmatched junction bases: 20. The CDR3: CASSNPPGQIVPVYGYTF. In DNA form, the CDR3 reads TGTGCCAGTAGCAATCCCCCGGGACAGATCGTCCCTGTCTATGGCTACACCTTC.

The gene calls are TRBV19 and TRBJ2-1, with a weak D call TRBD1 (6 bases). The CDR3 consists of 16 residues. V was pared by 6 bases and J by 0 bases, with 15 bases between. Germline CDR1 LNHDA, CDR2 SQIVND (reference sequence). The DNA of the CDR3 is TGTGCCAGTAGCGAACAGGGCGTACCCTCCTACAATGAGCAGTTCTTC. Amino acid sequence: CASSEQGVPSYNEQFF.

CDR3 nucleotide sequence: TGTGCCAGCAGTGAGTTCCCAACAGATACGCAGTATTTT. Protein product: CASSEFPTDTQYF. The chain couples TRBV6-1 to TRBJ2-3; D is unresolved. The CDR3 runs to 13 residues. V gave up 3 bases and J gave up 3 bases, with 7 bases separating them. Looked up from germline, CDR1 is MNHNS and CDR2 is SASEGT.

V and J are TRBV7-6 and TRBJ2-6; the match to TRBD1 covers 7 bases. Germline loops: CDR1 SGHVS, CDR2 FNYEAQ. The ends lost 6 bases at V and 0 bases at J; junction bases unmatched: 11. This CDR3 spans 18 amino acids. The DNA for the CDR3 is TGTGCCAGCAGTAGGGACAGTCAATTTCCCTCTGGGGCCAACGTCCTGACTTTC. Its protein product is CASSRDSQFPSGANVLTF.

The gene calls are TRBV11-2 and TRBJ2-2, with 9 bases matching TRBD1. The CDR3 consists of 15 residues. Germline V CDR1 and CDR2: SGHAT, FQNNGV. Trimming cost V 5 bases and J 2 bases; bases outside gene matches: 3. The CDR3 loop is CASSRDRVNTGELFF. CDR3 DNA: TGTGCCAGCAGCCGGGACAGGGTTAACACCGGGGAGCTGTTTTTT.

The CDR3 reads CASSQINQPQHF. In DNA form, the CDR3 reads TGTGCCAGCAGTCAGATCAATCAGCCCCAGCATTTT. The J gene is TRBJ1-5, the V gene TRBV28; D gene uncertain. This CDR3 contains 12 residues. CDR1 and CDR2 from the germline V gene are MDHEN and SYDVKM. V lost 5 bases, J lost 3 bases, and 5 bases lay in between.

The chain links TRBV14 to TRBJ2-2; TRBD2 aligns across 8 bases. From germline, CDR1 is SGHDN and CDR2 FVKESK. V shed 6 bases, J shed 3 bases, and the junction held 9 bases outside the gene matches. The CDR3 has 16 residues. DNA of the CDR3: TGTGCCAGCAGTCTAGGCGGACTAGCCCACACCGGGGAGCTGTTTTTT. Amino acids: CASSLGGLAHTGELFF. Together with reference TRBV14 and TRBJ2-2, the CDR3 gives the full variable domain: EAGVTQFPSHSVIEKGQTVTLRCDPISGHDNLYWYRRVMGKEIKFLLHFVKESKQDESGMPNNRFLAERTGGTYSTLKVQPAELEDSGVYFCASSLGGLAHTGELFFGEGSRLTVL.

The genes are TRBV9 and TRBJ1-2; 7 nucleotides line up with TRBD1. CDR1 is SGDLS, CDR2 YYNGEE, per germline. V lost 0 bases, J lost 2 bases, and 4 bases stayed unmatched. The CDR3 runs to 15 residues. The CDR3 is CASSVVGGQNYGYTF. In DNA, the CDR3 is TGTGCCAGCAGCGTAGTAGGGGGACAGAACTATGGCTACACCTTC.